This note documents a single TCR beta chain sequence. The record originates from a study of blood T cell repertoires in COVID-19. Across the whole study: Acute and convalescent COVID-19 samples came from the United States, Italy and Spain. From T cells, B-cell-depleted T cells, or PBMCs came the material, which was cDNA or gDNA.

There are 16 residues in the CDR3. Trimming shortened V by 1 base and J by 0 bases, and 12 bases separated the two germline ends. CDR1 and CDR2 from the germline V gene are KGHSH and LQKENI. Per the original methods: Reference gene primers were amplified, and this amplification served to estimate nucleated cell counts. Sequenced by immunoSEQ multiplex PCR; TCRdb stores in-frame clones only, minus some. V, J and clone size reflect that table, while D and trimming were determined from the DNA. The sample holds more than 200,000 clones; around 80% are singletons and the top ten take about 27%. V is TRBV18 and J is TRBJ1-1; D is unclear. Sequencing was performed on peripheral blood. This TCR was sampled from a man aged 35-49 years with acute or convalescent COVID-19. CDR3 sequence (DNA): TGTGCCAGCTCACCACGGGAGGGAACTATGAACACTGAAGCTTTCTTT. Translating gives CASSPREGTMNTEAFF.